This T cell receptor beta chain was identified during a study of blood T cell repertoires in COVID-19. Turning to the study itself: The United States, Italy and Spain provided the acute and convalescent COVID-19 samples. The analysed material was cDNA or gDNA that came from T cells, B-cell-depleted T cells, or PBMCs.

Per the original methods: Amplified reference gene primers provided the basis for estimating nucleated cell counts. Clones were read by immunoSEQ multiplex PCR, and TCRdb kept only the in-frame ones, dropping some. V, J and clone size reflect that table, while D and trimming were determined from the DNA. The sample has 150,000 to 200,000 clones, more than 85% seen once. Between the trimmed V and J ends, which lost 5 bases and 1 base, there was a span of 8 bases. The CDR3 consists of 12 residues. Germline assignment: CDR1 GTSNPN and CDR2 SVGIG (reference sequence). The sequencing sample was made of peripheral blood. The origin of this receptor is a man between 18 and 35 years old with acute or convalescent COVID-19. This chain uses TRBV30 with TRBJ1-1; a weak D match, TRBD1 (6 bases). In DNA, the CDR3 is TGTGCCTGGGGACAGCAGAACACTGAAGCTTTCTTT. Translating gives CAWGQQNTEAFF.